This entry lists 5 T cell receptor beta chains sequenced from one sample in a study of blood T cells in healthy people across ages. Combining a sample-barcoded 5' primer with a J-beta primer mix, a second PCR ran for roughly 6 to 12 cycles. TCRdb reanalysed the 5' RACE reads using MiXCR and keeps one entry per CDR3 protein. Of 1,800,000 or so distinct CDR3 sequences listed, roughly two fifths are singletons. Sequencing used blood. These receptor sequences come from a human donor in good health.

This clonotype was found a few times. The V call is TRBV20-1, the J call TRBJ1-1; 10 bases map to TRBD1. Germline lookup yields CDR1 DFQATT and CDR2 SNEGSKA (reference sequence). V was clipped by 3 bases and J by 5 bases; unmatched bases: 6. This CDR3 contains 14 residues. The CDR3 DNA is TGCAGTGCTAGGCCCGGGACAGGGGATACTGAAGCTTTCTTT. Its translation is CSARPGTGDTEAFF.

There are a few counts of this clonotype. This sequence joins TRBV12-3 or TRBV12-4 and TRBJ1-2, with 7 bases aligning to TRBD1. The V segment lost 2 bases and the J segment 6 bases; nucleotides outside the gene matches: 9. This CDR3 has 15 amino acids. The CDR3 DNA reads TGTGCCAGCAGTTTAATGCCCGACAGGGATCATGGCTACACCTTC. It codes for CASSLMPDRDHGYTF.

This clonotype appeared a few times. The CDR3 bases are TGTGCCAGCAGCTTATATACCATTTCTGGGGCCAACGTCCTGACTTTC. This encodes CASSLYTISGANVLTF. V gene TRBV7-3 combines with J gene TRBJ2-6; D remains unclear. Trimming took 2 bases from V and 1 from J, leaving 9 bases between them. Germline V gives CDR1 SGHTA, CDR2 FQGTGA. The CDR3 extends over 16 amino acids. The variable domain in full, with the rest retrieved from reference TRBV7-3 and TRBJ2-6, is GAGVSQTPSNKVTEKGKYVELRCDPISGHTALYWYRQSLGQGPEFLIYFQGTGAADDSGLPNDRFFAVRPEGSVSTLKIQRTERGDSAVYLCASSLYTISGANVLTFGAGSRLTVL.

This clonotype has just a few counts. The J gene is TRBJ1-5, the V gene TRBV5-6, with no clear D. The V and J ends lost 7 bases and 5 bases respectively, with 16 bases between them. CDR1 is SGHDT, CDR2 YYEEEE, per germline. This CDR3 comprises 14 residues. CDR3 in amino acids: CASSSVGADQPQHF. The CDR3, as DNA: TGTGCCAGCTCGAGCGTGGGTGCGGATCAGCCCCAGCATTTT.

The V call is TRBV11-3, the J call TRBJ2-5; tentatively, D is TRBD1 (6 bases). V was cut by 1 base and J by 2 bases, with 11 bases left in between. The CDR3 loop spans 15 amino acids. Per germline, CDR1 SGHNT and CDR2 YENEEA. CDR3 residues: CASSLAAGQQETQYF. CDR3 DNA sequence: TGTGCCAGCAGCTTAGCTGCCGGACAGCAAGAGACCCAGTACTTC.